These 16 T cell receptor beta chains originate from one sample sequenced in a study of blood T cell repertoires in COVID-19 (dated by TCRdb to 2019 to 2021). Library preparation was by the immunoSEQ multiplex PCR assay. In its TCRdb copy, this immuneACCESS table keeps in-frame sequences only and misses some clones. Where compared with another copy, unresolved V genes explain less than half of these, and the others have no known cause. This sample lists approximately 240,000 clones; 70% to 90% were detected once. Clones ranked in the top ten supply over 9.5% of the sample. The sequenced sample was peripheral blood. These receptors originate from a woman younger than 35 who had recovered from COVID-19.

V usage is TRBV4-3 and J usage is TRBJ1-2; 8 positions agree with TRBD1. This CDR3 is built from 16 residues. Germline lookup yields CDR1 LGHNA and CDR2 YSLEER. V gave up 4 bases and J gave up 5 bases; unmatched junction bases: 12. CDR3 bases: TGCGCCAGCAGCCTCTCGCCCGGACAGGGCTCTTATGGCTACACCTTC. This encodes CASSLSPGQGSYGYTF.

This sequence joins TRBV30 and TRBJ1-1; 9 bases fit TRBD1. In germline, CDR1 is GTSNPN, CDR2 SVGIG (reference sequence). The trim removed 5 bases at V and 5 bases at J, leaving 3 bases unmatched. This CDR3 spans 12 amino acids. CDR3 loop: CAWGTGRTEAFF. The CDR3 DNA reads TGTGCCTGGGGGACAGGGAGGACTGAAGCTTTCTTT.

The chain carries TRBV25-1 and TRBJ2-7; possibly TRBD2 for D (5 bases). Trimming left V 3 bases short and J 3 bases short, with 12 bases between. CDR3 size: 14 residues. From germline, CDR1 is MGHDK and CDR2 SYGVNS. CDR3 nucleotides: TGTGCCAGCAGTGATCCGGGGTCCCTCTACGAGCAGTACTTC. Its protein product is CASSDPGSLYEQYF.

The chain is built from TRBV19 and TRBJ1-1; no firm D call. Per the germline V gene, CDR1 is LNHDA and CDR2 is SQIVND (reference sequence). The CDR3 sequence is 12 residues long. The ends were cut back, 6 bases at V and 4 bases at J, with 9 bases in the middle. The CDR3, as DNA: TGTGCCAGTAGGACATGGGCCACTGAAGCTTTCTTT. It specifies CASRTWATEAFF.

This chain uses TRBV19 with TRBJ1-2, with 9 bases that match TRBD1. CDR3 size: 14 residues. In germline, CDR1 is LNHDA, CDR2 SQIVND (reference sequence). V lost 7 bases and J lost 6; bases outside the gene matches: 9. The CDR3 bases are TGTGCCAGTATTTACCGGGACAGGGTCGATGGCTACACCTTC. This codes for CASIYRDRVDGYTF.

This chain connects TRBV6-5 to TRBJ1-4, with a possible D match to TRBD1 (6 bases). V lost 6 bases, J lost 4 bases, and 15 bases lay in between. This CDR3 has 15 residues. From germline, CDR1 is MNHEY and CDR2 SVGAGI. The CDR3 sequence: CASRGATGLNEKLFF. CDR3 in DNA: TGTGCCAGCAGGGGGGCGACAGGCCTTAATGAAAAACTGTTTTTT.

CDR3 in amino acids: CASSLLGSYNEQFF. CDR3 nucleotides: TGTGCCAGCAGCTTGCTAGGCTCCTACAATGAGCAGTTCTTC. The chain recombines TRBV5-4 with TRBJ2-1; D uncertain. The CDR3 runs 14 residues. Germline-derived CDR1 and CDR2 are SGHNT and YYREEE (reference sequence). V was shortened by 1 base and J by 0 bases, with 5 bases between the two germline ends.

The CDR3 nucleotides are TGTGCCAGCAGTTCTCTGGACTACGCGAACACCGGGGAGCTGTTTTTT. Its translation: CASSSLDYANTGELFF. The chain couples TRBV6-2 or TRBV6-3 to TRBJ2-2, with D possibly TRBD2 on 6 matching bases. V lost 4 bases, J lost 0 bases, and 12 bases lay in between. Germline values: CDR1 MNHEY, CDR2 SVGEGT. This CDR3 has 16 amino acids.

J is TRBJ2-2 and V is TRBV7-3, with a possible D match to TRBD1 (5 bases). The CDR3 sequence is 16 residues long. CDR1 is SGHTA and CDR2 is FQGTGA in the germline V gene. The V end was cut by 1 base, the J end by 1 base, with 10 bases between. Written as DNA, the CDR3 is TGTGCCAGCAGCTTAATGGGGCAGGAGAACACCGGGGAGCTGTTTTTT. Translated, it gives CASSLMGQENTGELFF.

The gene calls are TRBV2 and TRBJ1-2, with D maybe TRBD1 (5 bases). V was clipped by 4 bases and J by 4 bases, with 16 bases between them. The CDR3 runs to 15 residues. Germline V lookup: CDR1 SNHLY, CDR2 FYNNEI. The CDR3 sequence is CASSAGQGGGYGYTF. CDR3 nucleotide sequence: TGTGCCAGCAGTGCTGGGCAGGGAGGAGGCTATGGCTACACCTTC.

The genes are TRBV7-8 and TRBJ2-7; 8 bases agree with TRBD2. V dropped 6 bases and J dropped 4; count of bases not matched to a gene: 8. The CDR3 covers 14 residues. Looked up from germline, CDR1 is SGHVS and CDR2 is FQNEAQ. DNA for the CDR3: TGTGCCAGCAGGGATCCGGGACTAGAATACGAGCAGTACTTC. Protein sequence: CASRDPGLEYEQYF. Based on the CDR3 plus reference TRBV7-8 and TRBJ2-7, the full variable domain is GAGVSQSPRYKVAKRGQDVALRCDPISGHVSLFWYQQALGQGPEFLTYFQNEAQLDKSGLPSDRFFAERPEGSVSTLKIQRTQQEDSAVYLCASRDPGLEYEQYFGPGTRLTVT.

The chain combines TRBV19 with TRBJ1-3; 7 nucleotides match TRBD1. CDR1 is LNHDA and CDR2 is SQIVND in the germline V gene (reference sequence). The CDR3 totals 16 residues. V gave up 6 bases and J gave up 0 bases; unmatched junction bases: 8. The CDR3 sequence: CASSEGQLRSGNTIYF. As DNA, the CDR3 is TGTGCCAGTAGCGAGGGACAGCTACGCTCTGGAAACACCATATATTTT.

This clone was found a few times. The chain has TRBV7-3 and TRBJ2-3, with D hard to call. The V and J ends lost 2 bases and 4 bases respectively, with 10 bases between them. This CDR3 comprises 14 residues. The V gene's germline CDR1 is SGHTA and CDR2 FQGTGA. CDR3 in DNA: TGTGCCAGCAGCTTATTTGCTAGACCAGATACGCAGTATTTT. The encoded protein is CASSLFARPDTQYF.

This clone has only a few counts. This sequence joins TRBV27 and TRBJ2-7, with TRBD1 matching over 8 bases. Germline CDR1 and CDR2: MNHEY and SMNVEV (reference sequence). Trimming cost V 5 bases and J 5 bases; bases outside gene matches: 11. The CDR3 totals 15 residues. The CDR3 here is CASSDRRQGWNEQYF. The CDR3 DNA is TGTGCCAGCAGTGACCGCCGACAGGGGTGGAACGAGCAGTACTTC.

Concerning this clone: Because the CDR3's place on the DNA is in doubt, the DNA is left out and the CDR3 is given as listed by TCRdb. CDR3 amino acids: CASSSPESLAQARMNTEAFF. V usage is TRBV11-3 and J usage is TRBJ1-1; the D call of TRBD1 is as the table states it, not checked on the DNA. Both ends counted, the CDR3 spans 20 residues. Germline V gene sequence: CDR1 SGHNT, CDR2 YENEEA.

The CDR3 here is CASSYFHSNQPQHF. CDR3 sequence (DNA): TGTGCCAGCAGTTACTTTCATAGCAATCAGCCCCAGCATTTT. The rearrangement joins TRBV6-2 or TRBV6-3 to TRBJ1-5; the D is unclear. The CDR3 is made up of 14 amino acids. Looked up from germline, CDR1 is MNHEY and CDR2 is SVGEGT. Between the trimmed V and J ends, which lost 1 base and 0 bases, there was a span of 4 bases.